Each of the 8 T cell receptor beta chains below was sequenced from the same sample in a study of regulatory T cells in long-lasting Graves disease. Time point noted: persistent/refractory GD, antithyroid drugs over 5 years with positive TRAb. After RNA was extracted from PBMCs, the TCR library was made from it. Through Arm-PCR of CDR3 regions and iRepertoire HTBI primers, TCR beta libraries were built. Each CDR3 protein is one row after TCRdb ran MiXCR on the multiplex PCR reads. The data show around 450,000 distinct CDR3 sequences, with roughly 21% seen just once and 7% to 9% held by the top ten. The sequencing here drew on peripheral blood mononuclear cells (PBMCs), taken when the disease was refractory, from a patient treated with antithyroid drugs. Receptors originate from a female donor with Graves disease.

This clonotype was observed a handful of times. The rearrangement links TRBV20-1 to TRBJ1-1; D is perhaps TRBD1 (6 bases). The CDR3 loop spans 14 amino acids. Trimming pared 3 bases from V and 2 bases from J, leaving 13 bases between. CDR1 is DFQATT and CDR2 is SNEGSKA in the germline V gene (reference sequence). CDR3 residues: CSASRAGANTEAFF. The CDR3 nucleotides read TGCAGTGCTAGTCGAGCGGGGGCTAACACTGAAGCTTTCTTT.

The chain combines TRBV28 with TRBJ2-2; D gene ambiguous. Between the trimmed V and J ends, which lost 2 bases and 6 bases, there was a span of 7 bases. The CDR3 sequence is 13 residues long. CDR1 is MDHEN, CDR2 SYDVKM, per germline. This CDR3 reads CASSLGLPGELFF. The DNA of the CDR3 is TGTGCCAGCAGTTTAGGGCTACCCGGGGAGCTGTTTTTT.

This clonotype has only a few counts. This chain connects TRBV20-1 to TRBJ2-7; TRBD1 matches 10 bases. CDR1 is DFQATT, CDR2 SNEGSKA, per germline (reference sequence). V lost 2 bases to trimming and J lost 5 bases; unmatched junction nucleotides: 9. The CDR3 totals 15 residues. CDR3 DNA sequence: TGCAGTGCTAGAAAAACCGGGACAGGGGTGAACGAGCAGTACTTC. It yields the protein CSARKTGTGVNEQYF.

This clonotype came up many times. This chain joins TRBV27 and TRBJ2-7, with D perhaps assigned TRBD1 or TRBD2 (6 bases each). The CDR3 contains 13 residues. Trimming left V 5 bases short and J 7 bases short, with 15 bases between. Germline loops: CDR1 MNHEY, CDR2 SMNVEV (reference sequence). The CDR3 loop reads CASSTGAPGEQYF. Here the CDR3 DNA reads TGTGCCAGCAGTACGGGGGCCCCGGGGGAGCAGTACTTC.

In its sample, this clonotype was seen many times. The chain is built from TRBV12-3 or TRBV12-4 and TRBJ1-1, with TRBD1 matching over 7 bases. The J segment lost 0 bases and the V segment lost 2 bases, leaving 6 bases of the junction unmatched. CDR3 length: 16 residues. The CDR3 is CASSLWDSLMNTEAFF. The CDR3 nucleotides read TGTGCCAGCAGTTTATGGGACAGTCTTATGAACACTGAAGCTTTCTTT.

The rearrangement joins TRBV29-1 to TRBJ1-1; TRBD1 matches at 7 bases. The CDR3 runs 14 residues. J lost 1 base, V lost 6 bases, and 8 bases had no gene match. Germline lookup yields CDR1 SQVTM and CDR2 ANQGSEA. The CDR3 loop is CSVVPGTANTEAFF. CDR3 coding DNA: TGCAGCGTGGTCCCCGGGACAGCGAACACTGAAGCTTTCTTT.

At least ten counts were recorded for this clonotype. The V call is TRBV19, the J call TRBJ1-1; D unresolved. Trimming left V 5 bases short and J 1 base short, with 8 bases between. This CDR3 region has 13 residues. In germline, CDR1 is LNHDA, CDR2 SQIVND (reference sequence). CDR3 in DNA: TGTGCCAGTAGTGTATGGGGGAACACTGAAGCTTTCTTT. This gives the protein CASSVWGNTEAFF.

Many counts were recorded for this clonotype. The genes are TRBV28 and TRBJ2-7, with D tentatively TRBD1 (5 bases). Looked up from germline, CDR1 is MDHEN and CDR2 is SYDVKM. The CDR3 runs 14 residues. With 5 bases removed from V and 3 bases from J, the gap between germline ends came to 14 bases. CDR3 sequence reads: CASSPGLSYYEQYF. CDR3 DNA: TGTGCCAGCAGTCCAGGGCTATCGTACTACGAGCAGTACTTC.